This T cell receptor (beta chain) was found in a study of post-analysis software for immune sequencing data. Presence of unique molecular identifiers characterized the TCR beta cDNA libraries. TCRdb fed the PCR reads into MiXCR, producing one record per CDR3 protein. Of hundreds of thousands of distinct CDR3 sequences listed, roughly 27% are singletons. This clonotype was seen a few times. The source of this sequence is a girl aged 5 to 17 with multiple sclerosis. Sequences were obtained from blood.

The CDR3 loop is CASSLLAGGPTTEQFF. The CDR3 DNA follows: TGTGCCAGCAGTCTCCTAGCGGGAGGACCGACAACTGAGCAGTTCTTC. V and J are TRBV27 and TRBJ2-1, with TRBD2 matching 11 bases. Looked up from germline, CDR1 is MNHEY and CDR2 is SMNVEV (reference sequence). J gave up 9 bases and V 5 bases, and 12 bases lay outside the gene matches. The CDR3 has 16 residues.